The sequence of this T cell receptor (beta chain) was determined in a study of blood T cell repertoires in COVID-19. Under the authors' procedure: The assay estimated nucleated cells by amplifying reference gene primers. Sequencing was performed with immunoSEQ multiplex PCR; in TCRdb, only in-frame clones are kept and a portion is missing. Clone size and the V and J calls come from that table; the DNA yielded D and trimming. The table includes about 240,000 clones, 75% to 90% detected once. Germline V CDR1 and CDR2: MNHEY, SMNVEV (reference sequence). This CDR3 contains 15 residues. The V gene lost 4 bases and the J gene lost 6 bases, with 16 bases spanning the gap. Participant-given clinical history determined each cohort assignment. Symptom resolution, clearance, or two negative PCRs marked the recovered donors of Cohort 3.

Input material: PBMCs or T cells enriched from blood (not recorded which). The sequence was obtained from a woman aged 30 to 39 who had recovered from COVID-19. The V gene is TRBV27, the J gene TRBJ2-1; D possibly corresponds to TRBD2 (6 bases). This CDR3 reads CASSYGRSLGNEQFF. The DNA for the CDR3 is TGTGCCAGCAGTTACGGGAGATCCCTCGGCAATGAGCAGTTCTTC.